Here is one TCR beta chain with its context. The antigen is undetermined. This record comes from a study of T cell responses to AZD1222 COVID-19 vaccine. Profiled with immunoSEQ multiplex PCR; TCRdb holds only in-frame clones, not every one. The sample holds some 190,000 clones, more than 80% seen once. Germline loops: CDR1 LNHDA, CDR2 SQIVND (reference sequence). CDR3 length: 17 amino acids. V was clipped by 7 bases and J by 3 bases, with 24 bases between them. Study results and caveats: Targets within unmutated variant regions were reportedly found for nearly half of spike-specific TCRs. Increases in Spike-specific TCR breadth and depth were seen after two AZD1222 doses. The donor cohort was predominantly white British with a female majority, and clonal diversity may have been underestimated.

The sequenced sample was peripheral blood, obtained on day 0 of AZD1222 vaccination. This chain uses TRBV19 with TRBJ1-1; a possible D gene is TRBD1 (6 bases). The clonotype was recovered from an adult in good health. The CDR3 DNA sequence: TGTGCCAGTATCCCCCGGGCCACAGGGAACATCGACACTGAAGCTTTCTTT. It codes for CASIPRATGNIDTEAFF.